The 17 T cell receptor beta chains below come from one sample, sequenced in a study of T-cell reconstitution after alpha-beta-depleted transplantation in children. The TCRbeta library incorporated unique molecular identifiers. TCRdb ran MiXCR on the PCR reads and lists one entry per CDR3 protein. The sample carries approximately 150,000 distinct CDR3 sequences, about 8.8% recorded once. The sequencing here drew on PBMCs, mostly from graft donor cells, taken 180 days after TCRalphabeta/CD19-depleted stem cell transplant. The receptors originated from a female patient between 2 and 15 years old who had a stem cell transplant for congenital amegakaryocytic thrombocytopenia, so the T cells may come from the graft donor.

The chain is built from TRBV2 and TRBJ2-1, with D possibly matching TRBD2 (6 bases). The CDR3 is 17 amino acids. Trimming removed 6 bases from V and 0 bases from J, with 18 bases in between. The germline CDR1 and CDR2 sequences are SNHLY and FYNNEI. CDR3 DNA sequence: TGTGCCAGCAGGACCGGGACTGCCCTTAGCTCCTACAATGAGCAGTTCTTC. This codes for CASRTGTALSSYNEQFF.

This clonotype was seen many times. V and J are TRBV20-1 and TRBJ2-1, with unresolved D. V was shortened by 0 bases and J by 0 bases, with 12 bases between the two germline ends. The CDR3 covers 16 residues. Per the germline V gene, CDR1 is DFQATT and CDR2 is SNEGSKA (reference sequence). The chain's CDR3 is CSARESSDSSYNEQFF. CDR3 DNA: TGCAGTGCTAGAGAGTCGAGCGATAGCTCCTACAATGAGCAGTTCTTC.

This clonotype was found many times. This sequence joins TRBV3-1 and TRBJ1-3; the D is unclear. Trimming stripped 0 bases from V and 0 bases from J, with 6 bases between. The germline V gene encodes CDR1 LGHDT and CDR2 YNNKEL (reference sequence). The CDR3 totals 15 residues. DNA for the CDR3: TGTGCCAGCAGCCAAGATACGAGCTCTGGAAACACCATATATTTT. This gives the protein CASSQDTSSGNTIYF.

This clonotype was counted many times. V is TRBV28 and J is TRBJ2-3; 9 bases are shared with TRBD2. The CDR3 sequence is 16 residues long. The V segment lost 6 bases and the J segment 1 base; nucleotides outside the gene matches: 8. CDR1 and CDR2 (germline): MDHEN, SYDVKM. The CDR3 loop reads CASRPAWTSGTDTQYF. In DNA, the CDR3 is TGTGCCAGCAGACCCGCCTGGACTAGCGGCACAGATACGCAGTATTTT.

This clonotype was found a few times. The chain combines TRBV18 with TRBJ2-1; 8 nucleotides agree with TRBD2. Germline values: CDR1 KGHSH, CDR2 LQKENI. V gave up 2 bases and J gave up 9 bases; unmatched junction bases: 9. The CDR3 has 15 residues. CDR3 sequence: CASSPNPAGEPEQFF. The DNA of the CDR3 is TGTGCCAGCTCACCAAACCCAGCGGGGGAGCCTGAGCAGTTCTTC.

CDR3 in DNA: TGTGCCACCGTGGTCGCGAACACCGGGGAGCTGTTTTTT. This translates into CATVVANTGELFF. V usage is TRBV12-3 or TRBV12-4 and J usage is TRBJ2-2; unclear D gene. CDR3 length: 13 residues. The V gene lost 10 bases and the J gene lost 0 bases, with 9 bases spanning the gap.

This clonotype was picked up a small number of times. The chain combines TRBV28 with TRBJ1-6, with D perhaps TRBD1 (5 bases). The CDR3 extends over 16 amino acids. Trimming removed 5 bases from V and 0 bases from J, with 11 bases in between. In germline, CDR1 is MDHEN, CDR2 SYDVKM. The CDR3 spells CASSPNDSSYNSPLHF. In nucleotides, the CDR3 is TGTGCCAGCAGTCCAAATGACAGCTCCTATAATTCACCCCTCCACTTT. The variable domain in full, completed from reference TRBV28 and TRBJ1-6, reads DVKVTQSSRYLVKRTGEKVFLECVQDMDHENMFWYRQDPGLGLRLIYFSYDVKMKEKGDIPEGYSVSREKKERFSLILESASTNQTSMYLCASSPNDSSYNSPLHFGNGTRLTVT.

The J gene is TRBJ2-6, the V gene TRBV5-1; D unresolved. CDR3 length: 15 amino acids. CDR1 and CDR2 from the germline V gene are SGHRS and YFSETQ. The ends were cut back, 0 bases at V and 2 bases at J, with 6 bases in the middle. CDR3 nucleotide sequence: TGCGCCAGCAGCTTGGGGGCAGCTGGGGCCAACGTCCTGACTTTC. This sequence encodes CASSLGAAGANVLTF.

This clonotype was observed at least ten times. V usage is TRBV4-1 and J usage is TRBJ2-1; 7 bases line up with TRBD2. The CDR3 is 14 amino acids. With 7 bases clipped from V and 6 bases from J, the junction kept 9 bases outside the gene matches. Germline values: CDR1 MGHRA, CDR2 YSYEKL. This CDR3 is CASTRVGGPNEQFF. The CDR3 region has the DNA TGCGCCAGCACTCGGGTGGGAGGGCCCAATGAGCAGTTCTTC.

This clonotype was observed a handful of times. CDR3 region: CASSLTGGASGANVLTF. CDR3 coding DNA: TGTGCCAGCAGCTTAACAGGGGGGGCAAGTGGGGCCAACGTCCTGACTTTC. The chain couples TRBV7-3 to TRBJ2-6; a possible D gene is TRBD2 (7 bases). The germline gives CDR1 SGHTA, CDR2 FQGTGA. The CDR3 has 17 residues. V lost 0 bases and J lost 3, with 12 bases in between.

In its sample, this clonotype was seen many times. The J gene is TRBJ2-5, the V gene TRBV29-1; TRBD1 might be the D (6 bases). V shed 7 bases and J shed 2 bases, with 14 bases lying between them. Germline loops: CDR1 SQVTM, CDR2 ANQGSEA. This CDR3 comprises 13 residues. The CDR3 DNA sequence: TGCAGCGGGGGGCCGGGGAATCAAGAGACCCAGTACTTC. Its protein product is CSGGPGNQETQYF.

This clonotype was picked up many times. This chain connects TRBV12-3 or TRBV12-4 to TRBJ2-1; tentatively, D is TRBD2 (6 bases). CDR3 length equals 16 residues. V was clipped by 2 bases and J by 0 bases, with 11 bases between them. The CDR3 DNA sequence: TGTGCCAGCAGTTTACGGGCGGGACTCTCCTACAATGAGCAGTTCTTC. This gives the protein CASSLRAGLSYNEQFF.

This clonotype was observed many times. The chain is built from TRBV6-1 and TRBJ1-2; D is undetermined. CDR1 and CDR2 from the germline V gene are MNHNS and SASEGT. V was pared by 8 bases and J by 2 bases, with 12 bases between. The CDR3 consists of 13 residues. The CDR3 region is CASGSRRNYGYTF. CDR3 DNA: TGTGCCAGCGGATCCAGGAGGAACTATGGCTACACCTTC.

The CDR3 coding sequence is TGTGCCAGCAGCCGGGTTGCGGTGAACACCGGGGAGCTGTTTTTT. Translation gives CASSRVAVNTGELFF. V usage is TRBV12-3 or TRBV12-4 and J usage is TRBJ2-2; D is ambiguous. The CDR3 runs to 15 residues. Trimming cost V 6 bases and J 1 base, with 12 bases left between them.

Ten or more counts support this clonotype. The chain is built from TRBV24-1 and TRBJ1-1; D perhaps matches TRBD1 (6 bases). The CDR3 is 17 residues long. V was trimmed by 1 base and J by 3 bases, leaving 17 bases between them. CDR1 is KGHDR and CDR2 is SFDVKD in the germline V gene. The CDR3 DNA sequence: TGTGCCACCAGTGATTTTCTTCGGGGGCCGAGGGACACTGAAGCTTTCTTT. This sequence encodes CATSDFLRGPRDTEAFF.

This clonotype appeared many times. This sequence joins TRBV28 and TRBJ2-7; D remains unclear. The CDR3 consists of 14 residues. Trimming took off 4 bases at V and 2 bases at J, with 12 bases between the two ends. The germline V gene has CDR1 MDHEN and CDR2 SYDVKM. CDR3 DNA: TGTGCCAGCAGTTGGGCCTCCTCAGCCTACGAGCAGTACTTC. Translation gives CASSWASSAYEQYF.

The sample holds a few counts of this clonotype. The rearrangement joins TRBV20-1 to TRBJ1-1, with D possibly TRBD1 on 6 matching bases. This CDR3 spans 13 amino acids. Germline V CDR1 and CDR2: DFQATT, SNEGSKA (reference sequence). Trimming took 5 bases from V and 4 from J, leaving 14 bases between them. DNA for the CDR3: TGCAGTGCTCGAACGGGGGCCGGCACTGAAGCTTTCTTT. It specifies CSARTGAGTEAFF.